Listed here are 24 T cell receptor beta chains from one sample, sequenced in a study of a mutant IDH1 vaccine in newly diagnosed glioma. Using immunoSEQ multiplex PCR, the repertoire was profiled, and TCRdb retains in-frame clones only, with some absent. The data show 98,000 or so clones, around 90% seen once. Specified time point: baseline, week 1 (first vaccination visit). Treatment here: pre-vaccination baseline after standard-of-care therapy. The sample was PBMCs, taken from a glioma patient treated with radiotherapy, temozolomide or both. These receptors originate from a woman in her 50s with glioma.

The CDR3 DNA sequence: TGTGCCAGCAGTTTCGTAGACACCAAAAACATTCAGTACTTC. The encoded protein is CASSFVDTKNIQYF. This sequence joins TRBV27 and TRBJ2-4; D call uncertain. CDR3 length: 14 amino acids. Trimming stripped 3 bases from V and 2 bases from J, with 8 bases between. Germline V gene data show CDR1 as MNHEY and CDR2 as SMNVEV (reference sequence).

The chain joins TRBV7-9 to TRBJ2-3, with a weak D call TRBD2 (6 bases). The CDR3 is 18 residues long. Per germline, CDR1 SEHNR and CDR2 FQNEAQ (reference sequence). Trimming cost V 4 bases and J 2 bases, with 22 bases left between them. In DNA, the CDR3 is TGTGCCAGCAGCTCCACTCGGGGGTCCGGTCGGATCACAGATACGCAGTATTTT. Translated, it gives CASSSTRGSGRITDTQYF.

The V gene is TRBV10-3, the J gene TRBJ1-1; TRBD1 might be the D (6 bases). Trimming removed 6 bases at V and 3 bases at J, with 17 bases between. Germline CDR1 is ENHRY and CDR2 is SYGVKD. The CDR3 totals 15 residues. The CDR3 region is CAIRKQGVSDTEAFF. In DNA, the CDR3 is TGTGCCATCAGGAAACAGGGAGTTTCGGACACTGAAGCTTTCTTT.

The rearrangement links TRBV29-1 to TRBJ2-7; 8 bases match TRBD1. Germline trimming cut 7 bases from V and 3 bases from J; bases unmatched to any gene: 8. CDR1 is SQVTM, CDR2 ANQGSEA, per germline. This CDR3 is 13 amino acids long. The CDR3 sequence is CSATFRGLYEQYF. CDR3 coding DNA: TGCAGCGCTACGTTCAGGGGGCTCTACGAGCAGTACTTC.

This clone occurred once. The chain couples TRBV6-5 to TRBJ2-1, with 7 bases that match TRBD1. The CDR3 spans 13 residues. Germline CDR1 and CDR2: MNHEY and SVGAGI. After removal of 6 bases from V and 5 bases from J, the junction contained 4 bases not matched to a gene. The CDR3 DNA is TGTGCCAGCAGCCCCGGACAGGACAATGAGCAGTTCTTC. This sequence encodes CASSPGQDNEQFF.

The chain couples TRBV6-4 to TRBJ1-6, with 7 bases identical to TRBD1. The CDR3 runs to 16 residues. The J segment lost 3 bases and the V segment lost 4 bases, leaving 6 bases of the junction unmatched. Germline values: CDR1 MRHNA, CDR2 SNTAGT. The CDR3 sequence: CASSAGGAGYNSPLHF. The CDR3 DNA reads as TGTGCCAGCAGTGCAGGGGGGGCAGGCTATAATTCACCCCTCCACTTT.

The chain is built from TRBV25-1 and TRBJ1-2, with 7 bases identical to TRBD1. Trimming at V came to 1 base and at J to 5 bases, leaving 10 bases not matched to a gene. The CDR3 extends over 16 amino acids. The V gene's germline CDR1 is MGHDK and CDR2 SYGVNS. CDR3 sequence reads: CASSESGGRTDYGYTF. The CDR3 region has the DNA TGTGCCAGCAGTGAATCAGGGGGGCGGACGGATTATGGCTACACCTTC.

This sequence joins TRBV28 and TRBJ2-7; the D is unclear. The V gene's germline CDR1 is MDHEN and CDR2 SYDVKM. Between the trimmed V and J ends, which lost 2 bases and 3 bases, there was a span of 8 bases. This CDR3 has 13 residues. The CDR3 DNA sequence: TGTGCCAGCAGTTTAGACATGATCTACGAGCAGTACTTC. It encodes CASSLDMIYEQYF.

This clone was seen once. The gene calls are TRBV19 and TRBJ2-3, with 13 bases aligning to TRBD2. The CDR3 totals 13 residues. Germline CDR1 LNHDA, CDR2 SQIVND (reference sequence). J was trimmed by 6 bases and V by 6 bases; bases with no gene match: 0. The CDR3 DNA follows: TGTGCCAGTAGACTAGCGGGGGGGGATACGCAGTATTTT. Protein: CASRLAGGDTQYF.

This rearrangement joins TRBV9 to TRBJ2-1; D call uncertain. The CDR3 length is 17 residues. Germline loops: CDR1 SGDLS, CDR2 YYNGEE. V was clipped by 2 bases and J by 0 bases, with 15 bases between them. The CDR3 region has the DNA TGTGCCAGCAGCGTCCTCTCATTGACTGGCTCCTACAATGAGCAGTTCTTC. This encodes CASSVLSLTGSYNEQFF.

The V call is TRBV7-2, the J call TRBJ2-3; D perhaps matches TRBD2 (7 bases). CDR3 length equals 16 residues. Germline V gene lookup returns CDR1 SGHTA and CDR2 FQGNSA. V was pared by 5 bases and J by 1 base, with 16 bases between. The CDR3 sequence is CASSPQRGAGTDTQYF. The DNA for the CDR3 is TGTGCCAGCAGCCCCCAACGGGGGGCGGGCACAGATACGCAGTATTTT.

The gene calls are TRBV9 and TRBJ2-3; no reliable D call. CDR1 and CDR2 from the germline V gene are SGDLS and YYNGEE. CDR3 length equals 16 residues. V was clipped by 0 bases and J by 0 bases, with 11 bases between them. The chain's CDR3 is CASSVVGSPSTDTQYF. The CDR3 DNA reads TGTGCCAGCAGCGTAGTGGGCAGCCCTAGCACAGATACGCAGTATTTT.

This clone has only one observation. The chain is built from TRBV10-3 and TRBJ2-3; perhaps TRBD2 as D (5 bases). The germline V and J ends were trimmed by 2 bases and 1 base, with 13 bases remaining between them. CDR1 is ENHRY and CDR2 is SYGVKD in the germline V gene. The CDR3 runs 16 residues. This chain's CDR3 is CAISENVGSGTDTQYF. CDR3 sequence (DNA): TGTGCCATCAGTGAGAACGTAGGTAGCGGCACAGATACGCAGTATTTT.

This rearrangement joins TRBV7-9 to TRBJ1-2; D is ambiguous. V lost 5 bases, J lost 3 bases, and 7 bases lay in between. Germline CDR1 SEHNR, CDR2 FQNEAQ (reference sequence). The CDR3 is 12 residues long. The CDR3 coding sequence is TGTGCCAGCAGCAGGGAAGACTATGGCTACACCTTC. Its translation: CASSREDYGYTF.

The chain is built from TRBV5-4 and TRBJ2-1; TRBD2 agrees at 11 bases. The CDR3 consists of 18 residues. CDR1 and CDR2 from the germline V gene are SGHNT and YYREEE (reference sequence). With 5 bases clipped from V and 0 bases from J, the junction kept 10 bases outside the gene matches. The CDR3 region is CASRPDLAGGSSYNEQFF. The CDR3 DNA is TGTGCCAGCAGACCTGATCTAGCGGGAGGCAGCTCCTACAATGAGCAGTTCTTC. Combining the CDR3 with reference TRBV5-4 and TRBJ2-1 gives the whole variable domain ETGVTQSPTHLIKTRGQQVTLRCSSQSGHNTVSWYQQALGQGPQFIFQYYREEENGRGNFPPRFSGLQFPNYSSELNVNALELDDSALYLCASRPDLAGGSSYNEQFFGPGTRLTVL.

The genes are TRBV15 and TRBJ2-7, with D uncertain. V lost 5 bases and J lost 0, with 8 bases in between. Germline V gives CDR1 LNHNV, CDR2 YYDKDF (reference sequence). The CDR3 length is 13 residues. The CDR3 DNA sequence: TGTGCCACCAGCCCCGGTAGCTCCTACGAGCAGTACTTC. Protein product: CATSPGSSYEQYF.

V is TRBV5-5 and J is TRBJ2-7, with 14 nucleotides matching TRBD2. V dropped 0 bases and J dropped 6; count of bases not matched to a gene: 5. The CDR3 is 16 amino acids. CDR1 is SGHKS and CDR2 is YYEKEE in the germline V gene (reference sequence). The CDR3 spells CASSLGLAGGTGEQYF. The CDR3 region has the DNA TGTGCCAGCAGCTTGGGACTAGCGGGAGGGACCGGCGAGCAGTACTTC.

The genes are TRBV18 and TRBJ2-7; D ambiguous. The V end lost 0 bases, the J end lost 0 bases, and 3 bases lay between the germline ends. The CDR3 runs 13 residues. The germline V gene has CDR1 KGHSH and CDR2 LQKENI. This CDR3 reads CASSPPSSYEQYF. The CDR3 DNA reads TGTGCCAGCTCACCACCGTCCTCCTACGAGCAGTACTTC.

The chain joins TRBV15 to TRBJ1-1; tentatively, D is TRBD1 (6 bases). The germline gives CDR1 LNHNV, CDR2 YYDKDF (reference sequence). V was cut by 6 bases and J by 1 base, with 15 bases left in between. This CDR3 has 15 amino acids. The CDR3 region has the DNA TGTGCCACCAGGAGTAGACGGGGGGCGAACACTGAAGCTTTCTTT. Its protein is CATRSRRGANTEAFF.

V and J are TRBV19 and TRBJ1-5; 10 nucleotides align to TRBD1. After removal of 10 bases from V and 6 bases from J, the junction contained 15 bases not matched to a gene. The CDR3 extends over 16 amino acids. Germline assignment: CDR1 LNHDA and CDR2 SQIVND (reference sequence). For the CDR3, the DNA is TGTGCCACCACAATAGGCGGGACAGGGGCGGGTCAGCCCCAGCATTTT. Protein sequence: CATTIGGTGAGQPQHF.

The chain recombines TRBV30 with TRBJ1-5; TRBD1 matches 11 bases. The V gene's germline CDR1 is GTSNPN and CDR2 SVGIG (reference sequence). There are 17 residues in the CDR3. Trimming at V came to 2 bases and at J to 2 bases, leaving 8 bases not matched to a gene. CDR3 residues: CAWSHGTGGGGNQPQHF. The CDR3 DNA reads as TGTGCCTGGAGTCACGGGACAGGGGGAGGTGGCAATCAGCCCCAGCATTTT.

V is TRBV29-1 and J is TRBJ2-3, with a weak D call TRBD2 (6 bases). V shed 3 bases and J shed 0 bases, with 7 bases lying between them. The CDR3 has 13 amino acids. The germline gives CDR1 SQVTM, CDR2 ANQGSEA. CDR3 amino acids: CSVDGGSTDTQYF. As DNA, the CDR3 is TGCAGCGTTGACGGGGGAAGCACAGATACGCAGTATTTT.

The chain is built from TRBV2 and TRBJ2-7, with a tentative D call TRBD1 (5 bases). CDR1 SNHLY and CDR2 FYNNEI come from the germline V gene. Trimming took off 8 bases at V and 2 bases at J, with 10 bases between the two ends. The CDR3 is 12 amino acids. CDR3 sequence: CASGAGTYEQYF. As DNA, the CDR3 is TGTGCCAGCGGGGCAGGGACCTACGAGCAGTACTTC.

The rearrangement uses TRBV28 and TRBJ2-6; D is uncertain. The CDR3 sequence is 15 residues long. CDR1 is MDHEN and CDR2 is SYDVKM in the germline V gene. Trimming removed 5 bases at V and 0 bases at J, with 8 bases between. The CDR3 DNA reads TGTGCCAGCAGTAGGGCCCGCTCTGGGGCCAACGTCCTGACTTTC. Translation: CASSRARSGANVLTF.